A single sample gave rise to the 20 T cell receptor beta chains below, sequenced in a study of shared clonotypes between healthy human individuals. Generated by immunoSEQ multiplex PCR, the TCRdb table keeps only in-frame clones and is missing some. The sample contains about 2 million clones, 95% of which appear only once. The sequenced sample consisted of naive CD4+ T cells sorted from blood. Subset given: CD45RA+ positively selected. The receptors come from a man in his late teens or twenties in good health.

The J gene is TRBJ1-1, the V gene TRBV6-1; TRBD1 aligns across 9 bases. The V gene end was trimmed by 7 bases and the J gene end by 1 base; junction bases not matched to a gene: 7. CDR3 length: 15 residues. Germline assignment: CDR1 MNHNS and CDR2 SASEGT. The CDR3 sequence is CASTLLGQGNTEAFF. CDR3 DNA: TGTGCCAGCACTCTACTGGGACAGGGGAACACTGAAGCTTTCTTT.

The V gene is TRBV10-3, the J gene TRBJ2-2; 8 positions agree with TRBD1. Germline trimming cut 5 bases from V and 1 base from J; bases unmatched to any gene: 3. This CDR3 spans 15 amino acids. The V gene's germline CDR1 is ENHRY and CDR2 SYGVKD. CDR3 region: CAISQGQVNTGELFF. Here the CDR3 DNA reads TGTGCCATCAGTCAGGGACAGGTGAACACCGGGGAGCTGTTTTTT.

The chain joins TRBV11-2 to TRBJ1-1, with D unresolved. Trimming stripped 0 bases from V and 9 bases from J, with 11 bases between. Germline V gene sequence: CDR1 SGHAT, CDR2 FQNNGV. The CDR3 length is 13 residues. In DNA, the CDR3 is TGTGCCAGCAGCTTAGATACGGAGAGTAAAGCTTTCTTT. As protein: CASSLDTESKAFF.

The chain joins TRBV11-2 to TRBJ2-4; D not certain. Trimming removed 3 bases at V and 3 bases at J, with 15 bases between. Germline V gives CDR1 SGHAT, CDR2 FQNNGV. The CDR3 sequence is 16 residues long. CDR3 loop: CASSFSGGFIKNIQYF. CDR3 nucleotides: TGTGCCAGCAGCTTTTCGGGCGGTTTTATCAAAAACATTCAGTACTTC.

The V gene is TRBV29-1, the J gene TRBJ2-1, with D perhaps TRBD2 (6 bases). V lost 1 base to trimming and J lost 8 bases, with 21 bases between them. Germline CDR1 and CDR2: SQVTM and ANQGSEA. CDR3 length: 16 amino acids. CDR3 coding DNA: TGCAGCGTTGAAGGCGAGCGTGTGACTAGGAGGGATGAGCAGTTCTTC. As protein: CSVEGERVTRRDEQFF.

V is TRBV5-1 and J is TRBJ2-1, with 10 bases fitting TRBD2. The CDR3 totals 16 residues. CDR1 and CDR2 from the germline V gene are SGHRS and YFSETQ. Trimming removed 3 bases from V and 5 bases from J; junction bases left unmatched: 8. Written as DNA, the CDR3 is TGCGCCAGCAGCTCCTTTTCTAGCGGGAGCAACAATGAGCAGTTCTTC. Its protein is CASSSFSSGSNNEQFF.

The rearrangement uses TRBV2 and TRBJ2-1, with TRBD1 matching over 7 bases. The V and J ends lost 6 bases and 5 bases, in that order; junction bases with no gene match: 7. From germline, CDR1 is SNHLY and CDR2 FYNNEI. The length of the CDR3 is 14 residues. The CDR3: CASSRQGWDNEQFF. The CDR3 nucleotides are TGTGCCAGCAGCAGACAGGGATGGGACAATGAGCAGTTCTTC.

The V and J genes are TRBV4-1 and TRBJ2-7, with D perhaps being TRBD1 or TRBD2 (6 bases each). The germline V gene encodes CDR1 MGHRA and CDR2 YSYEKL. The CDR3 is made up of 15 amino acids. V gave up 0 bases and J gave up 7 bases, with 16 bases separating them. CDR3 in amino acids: CASSQEGPGAREQYF. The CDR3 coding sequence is TGCGCCAGCAGCCAAGAAGGTCCGGGGGCGAGGGAGCAGTACTTC.

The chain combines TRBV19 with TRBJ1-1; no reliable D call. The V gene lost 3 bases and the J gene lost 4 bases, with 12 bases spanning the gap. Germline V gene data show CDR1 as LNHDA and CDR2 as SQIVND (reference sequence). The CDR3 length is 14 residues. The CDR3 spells CASSIRGWGTEAFF. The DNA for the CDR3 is TGTGCCAGTAGTATTCGGGGATGGGGCACTGAAGCTTTCTTT.

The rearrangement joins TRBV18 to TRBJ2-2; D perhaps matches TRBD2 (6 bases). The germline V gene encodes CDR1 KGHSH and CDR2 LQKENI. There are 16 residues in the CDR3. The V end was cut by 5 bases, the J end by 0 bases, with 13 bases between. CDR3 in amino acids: CASSSNSGTNTGELFF. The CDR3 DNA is TGTGCCAGCTCAAGTAATAGCGGAACGAACACCGGGGAGCTGTTTTTT.

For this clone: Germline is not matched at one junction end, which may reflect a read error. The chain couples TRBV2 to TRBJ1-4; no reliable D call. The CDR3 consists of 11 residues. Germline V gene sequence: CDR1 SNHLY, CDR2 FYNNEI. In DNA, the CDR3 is TGTTCCAGTAGGGAAGGGGAAAAACTGTTTTTT. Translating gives CSSREGEKLFF.

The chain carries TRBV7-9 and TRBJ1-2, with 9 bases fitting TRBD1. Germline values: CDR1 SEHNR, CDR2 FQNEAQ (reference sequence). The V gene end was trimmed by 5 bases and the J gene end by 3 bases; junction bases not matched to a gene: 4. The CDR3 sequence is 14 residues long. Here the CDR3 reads CASSPQGAYYGYTF. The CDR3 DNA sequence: TGTGCCAGCAGCCCACAGGGGGCTTACTATGGCTACACCTTC.

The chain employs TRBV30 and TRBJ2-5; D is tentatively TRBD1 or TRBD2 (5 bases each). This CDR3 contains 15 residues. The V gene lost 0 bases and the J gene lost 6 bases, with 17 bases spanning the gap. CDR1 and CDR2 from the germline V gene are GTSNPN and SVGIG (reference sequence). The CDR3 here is CAWSVLEGRKKTQYF. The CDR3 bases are TGTGCCTGGAGTGTACTAGAGGGACGTAAGAAGACCCAGTACTTC.

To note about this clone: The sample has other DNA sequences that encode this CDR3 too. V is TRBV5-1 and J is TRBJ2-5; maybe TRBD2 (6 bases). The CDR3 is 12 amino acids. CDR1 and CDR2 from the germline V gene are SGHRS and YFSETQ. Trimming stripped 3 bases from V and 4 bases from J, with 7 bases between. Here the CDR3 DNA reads TGCGCCAGCAGCTCGGGACTAGAGACCCAGTACTTC. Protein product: CASSSGLETQYF.

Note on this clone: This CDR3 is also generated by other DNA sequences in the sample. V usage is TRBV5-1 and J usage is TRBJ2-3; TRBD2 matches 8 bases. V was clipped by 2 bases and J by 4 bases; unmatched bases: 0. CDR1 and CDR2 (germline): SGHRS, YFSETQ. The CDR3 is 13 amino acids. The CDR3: CASSLAGADTQYF. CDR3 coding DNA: TGCGCCAGCAGCTTAGCGGGGGCAGATACGCAGTATTTT.

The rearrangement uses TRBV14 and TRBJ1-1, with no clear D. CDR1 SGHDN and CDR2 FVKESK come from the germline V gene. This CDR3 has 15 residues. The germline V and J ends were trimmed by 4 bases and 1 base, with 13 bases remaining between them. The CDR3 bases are TGTGCCAGCAGCCCTTTTCTAGACGGGAACACTGAAGCTTTCTTT. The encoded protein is CASSPFLDGNTEAFF.

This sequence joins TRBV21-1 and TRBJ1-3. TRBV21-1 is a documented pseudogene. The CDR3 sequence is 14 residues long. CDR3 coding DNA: TGTGCCAGCAGCAACGGGGTGCGCGGAAACACCATATATTTT. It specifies CASSNGVRGNTIYF.

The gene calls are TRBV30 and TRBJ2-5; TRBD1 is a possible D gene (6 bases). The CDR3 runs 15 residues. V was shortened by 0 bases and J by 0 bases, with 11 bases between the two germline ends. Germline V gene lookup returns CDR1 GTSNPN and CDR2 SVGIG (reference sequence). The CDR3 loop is CAWSVGGTDQETQYF. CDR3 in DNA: TGTGCCTGGAGTGTAGGGGGTACAGACCAAGAGACCCAGTACTTC. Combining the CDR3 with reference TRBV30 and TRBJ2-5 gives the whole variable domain SQTIHQWPATLVQPVGSPLSLECTVEGTSNPNLYWYRQAAGRGLQLLFYSVGIGQISSEVPQNLSASRPQDRQFILSSKKLLLSDSGFYLCAWSVGGTDQETQYFGPGTRLLVL.

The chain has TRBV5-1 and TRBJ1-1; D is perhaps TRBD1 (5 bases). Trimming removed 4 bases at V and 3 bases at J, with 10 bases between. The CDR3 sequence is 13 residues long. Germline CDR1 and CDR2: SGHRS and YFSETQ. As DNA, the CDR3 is TGCGCCAGCAGCGTTGACAGTTACACTGAAGCTTTCTTT. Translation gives CASSVDSYTEAFF.

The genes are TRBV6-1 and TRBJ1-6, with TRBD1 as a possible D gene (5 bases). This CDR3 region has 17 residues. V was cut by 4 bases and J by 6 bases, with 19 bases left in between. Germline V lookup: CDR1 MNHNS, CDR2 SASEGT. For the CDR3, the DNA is TGTGCCAGCAGTGCCGCCGCAAGCGGCGGGGGTAATTCACCCCTCCACTTT. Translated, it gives CASSAAASGGGNSPLHF.